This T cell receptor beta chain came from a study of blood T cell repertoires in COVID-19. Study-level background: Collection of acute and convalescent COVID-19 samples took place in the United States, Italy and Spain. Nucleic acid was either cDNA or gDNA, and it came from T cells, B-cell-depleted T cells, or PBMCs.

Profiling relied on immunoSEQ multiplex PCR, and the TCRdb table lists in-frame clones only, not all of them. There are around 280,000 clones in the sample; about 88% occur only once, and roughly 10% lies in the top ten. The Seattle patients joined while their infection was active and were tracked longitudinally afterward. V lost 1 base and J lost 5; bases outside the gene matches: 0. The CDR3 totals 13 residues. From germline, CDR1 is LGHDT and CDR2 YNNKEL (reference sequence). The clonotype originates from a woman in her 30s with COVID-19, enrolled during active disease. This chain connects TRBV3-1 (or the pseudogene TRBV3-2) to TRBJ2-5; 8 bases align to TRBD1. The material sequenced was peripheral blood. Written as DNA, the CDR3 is TGTGCCAGCAGCCAAGGGACAGGGGAGACCCAGTACTTC. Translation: CASSQGTGETQYF.